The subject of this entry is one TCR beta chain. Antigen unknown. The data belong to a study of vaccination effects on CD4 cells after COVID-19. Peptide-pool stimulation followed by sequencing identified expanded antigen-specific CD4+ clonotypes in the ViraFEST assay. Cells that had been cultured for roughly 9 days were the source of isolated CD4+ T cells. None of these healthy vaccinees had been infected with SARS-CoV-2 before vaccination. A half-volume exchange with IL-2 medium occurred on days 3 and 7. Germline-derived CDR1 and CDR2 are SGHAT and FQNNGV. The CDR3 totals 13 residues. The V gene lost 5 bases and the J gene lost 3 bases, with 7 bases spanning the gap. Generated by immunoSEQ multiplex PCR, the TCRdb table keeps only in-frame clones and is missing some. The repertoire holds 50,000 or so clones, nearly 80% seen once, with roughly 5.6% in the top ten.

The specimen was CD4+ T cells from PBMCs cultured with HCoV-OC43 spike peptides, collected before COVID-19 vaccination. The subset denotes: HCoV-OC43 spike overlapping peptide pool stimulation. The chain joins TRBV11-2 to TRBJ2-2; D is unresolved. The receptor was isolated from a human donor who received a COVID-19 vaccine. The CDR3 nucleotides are TGTGCCAGCAGCCTCCGGGACACCGGGGAGCTGTTTTTT. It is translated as CASSLRDTGELFF. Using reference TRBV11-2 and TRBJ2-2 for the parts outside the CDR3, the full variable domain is EAGVAQSPRYKIIEKRQSVAFWCNPISGHATLYWYQQILGQGPKLLIQFQNNGVVDDSQLPKDRFSAERLKGVDSTLKIQPAKLEDSAVYLCASSLRDTGELFFGEGSRLTVL.